This TCR beta chain was identified in a study of T cell responses to AZD1222 COVID-19 vaccine. Repertoires were generated with immunoSEQ multiplex PCR, while TCRdb's copy carries only in-frame clones and drops some. The data hold about 93,000 clones, with 80% to 90% observed a single time. This CDR3 spans 18 amino acids. Unmatched junction bases numbered 11, after V lost 1 base and J lost 5 bases. CDR1 and CDR2 (germline): MGHRA, YSYEKL. The sample here was peripheral blood, taken 28 days after the second AZD1222 dose. This sequence joins TRBV4-1 and TRBJ2-2, with TRBD2 identical over 9 bases. This TCR came from an adult who received the AZD1222 COVID-19 vaccine. The CDR3 spells CASSQGLAGGPGTGELFF. The CDR3 region has the DNA TGCGCCAGCAGCCAAGGACTCGCGGGGGGGCCGGGTACCGGGGAGCTGTTTTTT.